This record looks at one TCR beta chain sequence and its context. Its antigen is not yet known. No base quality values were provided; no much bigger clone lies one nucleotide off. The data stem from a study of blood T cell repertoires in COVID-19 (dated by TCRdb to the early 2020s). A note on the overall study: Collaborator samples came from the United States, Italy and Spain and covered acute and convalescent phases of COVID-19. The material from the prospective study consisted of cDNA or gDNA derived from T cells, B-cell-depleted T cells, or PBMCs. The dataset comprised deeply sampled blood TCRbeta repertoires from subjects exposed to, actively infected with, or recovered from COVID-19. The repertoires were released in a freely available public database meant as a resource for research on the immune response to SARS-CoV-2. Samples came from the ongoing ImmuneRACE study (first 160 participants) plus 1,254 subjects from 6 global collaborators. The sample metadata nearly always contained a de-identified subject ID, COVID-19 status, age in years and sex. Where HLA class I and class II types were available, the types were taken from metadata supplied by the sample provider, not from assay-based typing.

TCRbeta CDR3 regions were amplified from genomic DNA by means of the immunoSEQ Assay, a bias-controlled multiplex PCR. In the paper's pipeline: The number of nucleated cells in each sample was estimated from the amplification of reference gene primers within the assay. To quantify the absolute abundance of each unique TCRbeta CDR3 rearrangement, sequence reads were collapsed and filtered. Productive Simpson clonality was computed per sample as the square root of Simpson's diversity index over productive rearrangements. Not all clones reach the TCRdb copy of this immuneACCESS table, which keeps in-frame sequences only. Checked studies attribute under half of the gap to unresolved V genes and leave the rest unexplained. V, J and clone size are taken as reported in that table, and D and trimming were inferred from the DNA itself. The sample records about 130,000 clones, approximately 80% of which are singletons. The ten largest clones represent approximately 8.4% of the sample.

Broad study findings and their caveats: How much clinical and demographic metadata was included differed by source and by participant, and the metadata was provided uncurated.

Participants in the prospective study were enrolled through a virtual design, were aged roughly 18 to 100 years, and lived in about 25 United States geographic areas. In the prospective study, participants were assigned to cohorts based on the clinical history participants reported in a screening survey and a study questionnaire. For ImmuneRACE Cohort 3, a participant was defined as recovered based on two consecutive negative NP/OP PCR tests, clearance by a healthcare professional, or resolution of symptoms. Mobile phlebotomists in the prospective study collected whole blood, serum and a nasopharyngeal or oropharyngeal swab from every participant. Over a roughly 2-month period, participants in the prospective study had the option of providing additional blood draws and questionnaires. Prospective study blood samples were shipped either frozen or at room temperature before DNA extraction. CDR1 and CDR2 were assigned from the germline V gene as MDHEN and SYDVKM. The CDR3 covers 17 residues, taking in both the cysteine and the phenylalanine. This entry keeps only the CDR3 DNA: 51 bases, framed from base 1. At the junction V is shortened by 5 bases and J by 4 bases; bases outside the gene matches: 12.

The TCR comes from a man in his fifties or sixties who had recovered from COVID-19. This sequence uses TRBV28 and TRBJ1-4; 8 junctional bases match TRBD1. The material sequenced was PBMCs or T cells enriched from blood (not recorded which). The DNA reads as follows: TGTGCCAGCAGTCTCCGGACAGGGCGAATGGGTAATGAAAAACTGTTTTTT. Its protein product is CASSLRTGRMGNEKLFF.